One and the same sample provided the 29 T cell receptor beta chains below, sequenced in a study of blood T cells in healthy people across ages. Next came a second PCR, run for about 6 to 12 cycles, which used a sample-barcoded 5' primer along with a J-beta primer mix. MiXCR, applied by TCRdb to the 5' RACE reads, yields one record per CDR3 protein. The data show around 1,900,000 distinct CDR3 sequences, 39% seen once. The material sequenced was blood. These receptors all stem from a human donor in good health.

This clonotype was recorded once. This chain links TRBV2 with TRBJ1-5; no definite D call. V lost 2 bases and J lost 7, with 12 bases in between. Germline loops: CDR1 SNHLY, CDR2 FYNNEI. The CDR3 runs 14 residues. The CDR3 loop reads CASSERAGVQPQHF. CDR3 in DNA: TGTGCCAGCAGTGAAAGGGCCGGGGTGCAGCCCCAGCATTTT. Filled out from reference TRBV2 and TRBJ1-5, the complete variable domain reads EPEVTQTPSHQVTQMGQEVILRCVPISNHLYFYWYRQILGQKVEFLVSFYNNEISEKSEIFDDQFSVERPDGSNFTLKIRSTKLEDSAMYFCASSERAGVQPQHFGDGTRLSIL.

The V call is TRBV11-2, the J call TRBJ2-7, with 13 bases lining up with TRBD2. This CDR3 has 19 amino acids. The germline V gene encodes CDR1 SGHAT and CDR2 FQNNGV. J gave up 0 bases and V 5 bases, and 13 bases lay outside the gene matches. The CDR3 coding sequence is TGTGCCAGCAGCCGGATTACGACTAGCGGGGGGCAGAGCTCCTACGAGCAGTACTTC. Its protein product is CASSRITTSGGQSSYEQYF.

This clonotype was counted a few times. The genes are TRBV20-1 and TRBJ2-7; D is ambiguous. CDR3 length equals 13 residues. CDR1 is DFQATT and CDR2 is SNEGSKA in the germline V gene (reference sequence). V dropped 2 bases and J dropped 2 bases, with 10 bases sitting between them. Written as DNA, the CDR3 is TGCAGTGCTAGATTCACAGAGGCCTACGAGCAGTACTTC. Protein product: CSARFTEAYEQYF.

This clonotype appeared a few times. The chain joins TRBV12-3 or TRBV12-4 to TRBJ2-5, with 7 bases fitting TRBD1. V dropped 5 bases and J dropped 6; count of bases not matched to a gene: 3. This CDR3 is built from 12 residues. CDR3 nucleotide sequence: TGTGCCAGCAGTAACAGGGGCCAGACCCAGTACTTC. It translates to CASSNRGQTQYF.

A few counts support this clonotype. V is TRBV20-1 and J is TRBJ2-1; the match to TRBD2 covers 11 bases. CDR3 length equals 14 residues. Germline V gene data show CDR1 as DFQATT and CDR2 as SNEGSKA (reference sequence). The junction had 6 bases not matched to a gene; V was cut back by 4 bases and J by 7 bases. The CDR3 sequence: CSAILAGERNEQFF. CDR3 nucleotide sequence: TGCAGTGCTATACTAGCGGGGGAGAGGAATGAGCAGTTCTTC.

The gene calls are TRBV7-2 and TRBJ2-7; 7 nucleotides agree with TRBD1. The CDR3 runs 16 residues. Germline loops: CDR1 SGHTA, CDR2 FQGNSA. The ends lost 1 base at V and 0 bases at J; junction bases unmatched: 6. CDR3 coding DNA: TGTGCCAGCAGCTTAGAAGTTGGACAGGCCTCCTACGAGCAGTACTTC. Amino acid sequence: CASSLEVGQASYEQYF.

Concerning this clonotype itself: It may be a read error: a sequence one base away is much more abundant. This rearrangement joins TRBV12-3 or TRBV12-4 to TRBJ2-2; possible D gene TRBD1, 6 bases. This CDR3 spans 14 amino acids. The CDR3 DNA is TGTGCCAGCAGTTTGAACAGGGCAACCGGGAAGCTGTTTTTT. This codes for CASSLNRATGKLFF.

Concerning this clonotype: This could be a read error, since a much larger clone is one nucleotide away. The V and J genes are TRBV15 and TRBJ1-6; D ambiguous. The CDR3 length is 15 residues. Germline-derived CDR1 and CDR2 are LNHNV and YYDKDF (reference sequence). The chain's CDR3 is CATRSALTYNPPLHF. CDR3 nucleotide sequence: TGTGCCACCCGGAGTGCCTTGACCTATAATCCACCCCTCCACTTT. Complete variable domain (other parts from reference TRBV15 and TRBJ1-6): DAMVIQNPRYQVTQFGKPVTLSCSQTLNHNVMYWYQQKSSQAPKLLFHYYDKDFNNEADTPDNFQSRRPNTSFCFLDIRSPGLGDTAMYLCATRSALTYNPPLHFGNGTRLTVT.

The chain uses TRBV24-1 and TRBJ1-2; 10 bases agree with TRBD1. This CDR3 has 17 residues. Germline trimming cut 3 bases from V and 3 bases from J; bases unmatched to any gene: 9. From germline, CDR1 is KGHDR and CDR2 SFDVKD. CDR3: CATSDTMTGTGDYGYTF. In DNA, the CDR3 is TGTGCCACCAGTGATACAATGACCGGGACAGGGGACTATGGCTACACCTTC.

This clonotype occurred a few times. This chain uses TRBV11-1 with TRBJ2-1, with D possibly TRBD1 on 6 matching bases. The CDR3 is 15 amino acids. Per germline, CDR1 SGHAT and CDR2 FQDESV (reference sequence). V was cut by 5 bases and J by 4 bases, with 15 bases left in between. The chain's CDR3 is CASSLLVGAYNEQFF. CDR3 nucleotide sequence: TGTGCCAGCAGCCTACTGGTGGGGGCGTACAATGAGCAGTTCTTC. Full variable domain (outside the CDR3, taken from reference TRBV11-1 and TRBJ2-1): EAEVAQSPRYKITEKSQAVAFWCDPISGHATLYWYRQILGQGPELLVQFQDESVVDDSQLPKDRFSAERLKGVDSTLKIQPAELGDSAMYLCASSLLVGAYNEQFFGPGTRLTVL.

This clonotype came up a few times. This chain joins TRBV4-2 and TRBJ2-1, with D unclear. CDR3 size: 13 residues. From germline, CDR1 is LGHNA and CDR2 YNFKEQ. The V gene lost 0 bases and the J gene lost 5 bases, with 5 bases spanning the gap. CDR3 DNA: TGTGCCAGCAGCCAAGAGGTACACAATGAGCAGTTCTTC. Encoded protein: CASSQEVHNEQFF.

This clonotype occurred a few times. V and J are TRBV15 and TRBJ2-7, with 9 nucleotides matching TRBD1. Germline values: CDR1 LNHNV, CDR2 YYDKDF (reference sequence). This CDR3 has 16 amino acids. The ends lost 4 bases at V and 6 bases at J; junction bases unmatched: 13. For the CDR3, the DNA is TGTGCCACCAGCATAAAATGGGACAGGGTCTCAACCGAGCAGTACTTC. This translates into CATSIKWDRVSTEQYF.

V usage is TRBV20-1 and J usage is TRBJ1-4, with 7 bases identical to TRBD1. Per germline, CDR1 DFQATT and CDR2 SNEGSKA (reference sequence). The ends lost 6 bases at V and 3 bases at J; junction bases unmatched: 4. The CDR3 contains 13 residues. The CDR3 bases are TGCAGTGCAAACAGGGGACCTAATGAAAAACTGTTTTTT. Amino acids: CSANRGPNEKLFF.

This chain uses TRBV7-2 with TRBJ2-7; 8 bases agree with TRBD1. V was pared by 5 bases and J by 6 bases, with 15 bases of the junction left unmatched. This CDR3 comprises 16 residues. Per germline, CDR1 SGHTA and CDR2 FQGNSA. CDR3 residues: CASSPRTGTVTREQYF. CDR3 bases: TGTGCCAGCAGCCCCCGGACAGGGACTGTTACCCGCGAGCAGTACTTC. Drawing the rest from reference TRBV7-2 and TRBJ2-7, the complete variable domain is GAGVSQSPSNKVTEKGKDVELRCDPISGHTALYWYRQSLGQGLEFLIYFQGNSAPDKSGLPSDRFSAERTGGSVSTLTIQRTQQEDSAVYLCASSPRTGTVTREQYFGPGTRLTVT.

Here the CDR3 DNA reads TGCGCCAGCAGTGGGGGAGGTAAGGCTTTCTTT. It is translated as CASSGGGKAFF. This rearrangement joins TRBV10-2 to TRBJ1-1, with D uncertain. V shed 4 bases and J shed 11 bases, with 11 bases lying between them. CDR1 is WSHSY, CDR2 SAAADI, per germline. The CDR3 is made up of 11 amino acids.

This chain links TRBV6-5 with TRBJ2-3, with D maybe TRBD1 (7 bases). This CDR3 has 17 amino acids. CDR1 and CDR2 (germline): MNHEY, SVGAGI. Between the trimmed V and J ends, which lost 0 bases and 6 bases, there was a span of 19 bases. The chain's CDR3 is CASSYSFEGATRDTQYF. Here the CDR3 DNA reads TGTGCCAGCAGTTACTCGTTCGAGGGGGCGACTAGGGATACGCAGTATTTT.

The chain has TRBV2 and TRBJ2-3, with no clear D. The CDR3 runs to 16 residues. V was cut by 6 bases and J by 0 bases, with 16 bases left in between. The V gene's germline CDR1 is SNHLY and CDR2 FYNNEI. The CDR3 loop reads CASRVGFESSTDTQYF. CDR3 nucleotide sequence: TGTGCCAGCAGGGTGGGATTTGAATCTAGCACAGATACGCAGTATTTT.

The rearrangement uses TRBV9 and TRBJ2-3; 9 positions agree with TRBD2. The CDR3 runs 20 residues. The V segment lost 2 bases and the J segment 0 bases; nucleotides outside the gene matches: 16. The germline gives CDR1 SGDLS, CDR2 YYNGEE. The CDR3 coding sequence is TGTGCCAGCAGCGTGCGTAGCGGGGGCCCTACCCCCTATAGCACAGATACGCAGTATTTT. It yields the protein CASSVRSGGPTPYSTDTQYF.

This chain uses TRBV20-1 with TRBJ2-3; TRBD1 matches at 11 bases. CDR1 is DFQATT, CDR2 SNEGSKA, per germline (reference sequence). CDR3 length equals 14 residues. V shed 5 bases and J 5 bases; nucleotides not matched to a gene: 6. CDR3 loop: CSAWGTGGRDTQYF. The CDR3 DNA sequence: TGCAGTGCTTGGGGGACAGGGGGTCGAGATACGCAGTATTTT.

The chain is built from TRBV29-1 and TRBJ1-1; D is possibly TRBD1 (6 bases). The CDR3 is 15 residues long. Germline CDR1 reads SQVTM; CDR2 reads ANQGSEA. The ends were cut back, 3 bases at V and 0 bases at J, with 14 bases in the middle. CDR3 loop: CSVERSGEMNTEAFF. Here the CDR3 DNA reads TGCAGCGTTGAGCGCTCAGGGGAAATGAACACTGAAGCTTTCTTT.

V gene TRBV11-2 combines with J gene TRBJ1-1; 8 positions agree with TRBD1. Per germline, CDR1 SGHAT and CDR2 FQNNGV. The CDR3 totals 15 residues. The J segment lost 10 bases and the V segment lost 0 bases, leaving 10 bases of the junction unmatched. As DNA, the CDR3 is TGTGCCAGCAGCTTAGAGGACAGGGTTTTCGTTGGAGCTTTCTTT. It encodes CASSLEDRVFVGAFF.

The sample holds many counts of this clonotype. The chain is built from TRBV10-3 and TRBJ2-1; 12 nucleotides align to TRBD1. The CDR3 totals 15 residues. V gave up 3 bases and J gave up 9 bases; unmatched junction bases: 6. Germline V gene lookup returns CDR1 ENHRY and CDR2 SYGVKD. The CDR3 region has the DNA TGTGCCATCAGTGAATTGGGACAGGGGGCGGGTGAGCAGTTCTTC. Translation: CAISELGQGAGEQFF.

This clonotype was seen a handful of times. The CDR3 DNA reads TGCGCCAGCAGCTTGTACGGCACATCTAACTATGGCTACACCTTC. Protein: CASSLYGTSNYGYTF. The genes are TRBV5-1 and TRBJ1-2; the D is unclear. CDR3 length equals 15 residues. The V gene's germline CDR1 is SGHRS and CDR2 YFSETQ. V lost 1 base to trimming and J lost 0 bases, with 10 bases between them.

This clonotype was counted at least ten times. This chain joins TRBV6-2 or TRBV6-3 and TRBJ2-1; weak D call: TRBD1 (6 bases). Trimming shortened V by 6 bases and J by 4 bases, and 10 bases separated the two germline ends. The CDR3 sequence is 13 residues long. Germline V CDR1 and CDR2: MNHEY, SVGEGT. In DNA, the CDR3 is TGTGCCAGCAGATCGGACAGTTACAATGAGCAGTTCTTC. Protein: CASRSDSYNEQFF.

This clonotype came up a few times. This chain uses TRBV12-3 or TRBV12-4 with TRBJ1-4; D remains unclear. The ends were cut back, 3 bases at V and 7 bases at J, with 12 bases in the middle. The CDR3 is 14 amino acids. In nucleotides, the CDR3 is TGTGCCAGCAGTTTTTTTGCTTCGTCTGAAAAACTGTTTTTT. Protein product: CASSFFASSEKLFF.

The rearrangement links TRBV28 to TRBJ2-3; D gene ambiguous. This CDR3 contains 9 residues. The germline V gene encodes CDR1 MDHEN and CDR2 SYDVKM. The germline V and J ends were trimmed by 10 bases and 8 bases, with 7 bases remaining between them. The chain's CDR3 is CANFFTQYF. The DNA for the CDR3 is TGTGCCAACTTTTTTACGCAGTATTTT. The full variable domain, in which reference TRBV28 and TRBJ2-3 provide the parts outside the CDR3, is DVKVTQSSRYLVKRTGEKVFLECVQDMDHENMFWYRQDPGLGLRLIYFSYDVKMKEKGDIPEGYSVSREKKERFSLILESASTNQTSMYLCANFFTQYFGPGTRLTVL.

This clonotype was seen a handful of times. The CDR3 sequence is CASFGAGEQFF. CDR3 nucleotides: TGCGCCAGCTTTGGGGCAGGTGAGCAGTTCTTC. J is TRBJ2-1 and V is TRBV5-1; possible D gene TRBD1, 5 bases. The V and J ends lost 7 bases and 9 bases respectively, with 11 bases between them. Germline CDR1 SGHRS, CDR2 YFSETQ. CDR3 length: 11 residues.

The chain uses TRBV6-2 or TRBV6-3 and TRBJ1-2; D is uncertain. Germline-derived CDR1 and CDR2 are MNHEY and SVGEGT. Between the trimmed V and J ends, which lost 0 bases and 4 bases, there was a span of 9 bases. The CDR3 runs 14 residues. The CDR3 bases are TGTGCCAGCAGTTACTCAAGGGCCCTCTATGGCTACACCTTC. It yields the protein CASSYSRALYGYTF.

This clonotype occurred a few times. This chain uses TRBV25-1 with TRBJ2-3, with D maybe TRBD1 (5 bases). Germline assignment: CDR1 MGHDK and CDR2 SYGVNS. The CDR3 totals 13 residues. Trimming shortened V by 2 bases and J by 7 bases, and 10 bases separated the two germline ends. The CDR3 reads CASSESQGNTQYF. CDR3 DNA sequence: TGTGCCAGCAGTGAAAGCCAGGGAAATACGCAGTATTTT.